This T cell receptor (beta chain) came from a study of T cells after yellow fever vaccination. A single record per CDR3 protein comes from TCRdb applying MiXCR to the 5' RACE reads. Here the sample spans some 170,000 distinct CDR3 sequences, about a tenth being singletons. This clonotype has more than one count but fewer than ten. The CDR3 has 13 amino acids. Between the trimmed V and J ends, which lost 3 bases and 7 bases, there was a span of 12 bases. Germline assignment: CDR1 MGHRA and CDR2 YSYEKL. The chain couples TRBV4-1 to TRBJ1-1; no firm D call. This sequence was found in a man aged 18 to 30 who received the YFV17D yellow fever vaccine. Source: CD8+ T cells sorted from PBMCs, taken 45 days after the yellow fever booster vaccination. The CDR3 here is CASSQTSDGEAFF. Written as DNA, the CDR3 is TGCGCCAGCAGCCAGACCTCAGATGGTGAAGCTTTCTTT.